This T cell receptor beta chain was sequenced for a study of response to subunit inactivated influenza vaccine. Study-level findings and limits: Few new T cells, the authors suggested, are recruited by each seasonal influenza vaccination.

In regard to this clonotype: Its antigen is still unknown.

TCRdb passed the RT-PCR reads through MiXCR, listing each CDR3 protein once. This table holds around 650,000 distinct CDR3 sequences, roughly 14% found once. The sequences come from PBMCs from blood, collected 12 days after vaccination. This sequence was found in a man aged 50 or older who received an inactivated influenza vaccine.

This chain's CDR3 is CASTREAGGPTSGELFF. The CDR3 DNA follows: TGTGCCAGTACCCGAGAAGCGGGGGGGCCTACCTCCGGGGAGCTGTTTTTT. The chain joins TRBV19 to TRBJ2-2; 10 bases map to TRBD2. This CDR3 is 17 amino acids long. Germline-derived CDR1 and CDR2 are LNHDA and SQIVND (reference sequence). The V gene end was trimmed by 7 bases and the J gene end by 6 bases; junction bases not matched to a gene: 14.